These 15 T cell receptor beta chains were sequenced from one sample in a study of T cell repertoires in cytomegalovirus infection. TCRdb processed the reads anew with MiXCR; each CDR3 protein has one entry. This sample has around 230,000 distinct CDR3 sequences, with around 6.4% found just once. Sequenced input: PBMCs. The receptor set was obtained from a human donor in good health (CMV status not recorded). Some clones in this sample may be carry-over from other donors' samples.

This clonotype was seen at least ten times. The chain employs TRBV5-8 and TRBJ2-1; tentative D call: TRBD2 (6 bases). The CDR3 is made up of 20 amino acids. Trimming pared 3 bases from V and 0 bases from J, leaving 25 bases between. CDR1 is SGHTS and CDR2 is YDEGEE in the germline V gene. For the CDR3, the DNA is TGTGCCAGCAGCTATGCGAGGGGCTCCTCAGGAGGGAGCTCCTACAATGAGCAGTTCTTC. Translating it yields CASSYARGSSGGSSYNEQFF.

This clonotype appeared many times. This chain links TRBV18 with TRBJ1-6, with D maybe TRBD1 (5 bases). Trimming removed 2 bases at V and 8 bases at J, with 10 bases between. CDR1 is KGHSH and CDR2 is LQKENI in the germline V gene. This CDR3 is built from 14 residues. The CDR3 is CASSPTKGDSPLHF. The CDR3 DNA reads as TGTGCCAGCTCACCAACGAAAGGGGATTCACCCCTCCACTTT.

This clonotype was recorded many times. The chain uses TRBV19 and TRBJ2-3, with D unclear. Germline V gene data show CDR1 as LNHDA and CDR2 as SQIVND (reference sequence). Trimming removed 5 bases at V and 2 bases at J, with 14 bases between. This CDR3 is 15 amino acids long. The CDR3 is CASSLQYSTTDTQYF. CDR3 in DNA: TGTGCCAGTAGTCTCCAGTATTCTACCACAGATACGCAGTATTTT.

This clonotype appeared many times. The rearrangement uses TRBV7-9 and TRBJ2-1; TRBD2 aligns across 10 bases. J was trimmed by 0 bases and V by 4 bases; bases with no gene match: 3. Germline V gene sequence: CDR1 SEHNR, CDR2 FQNEAQ (reference sequence). CDR3 length: 16 residues. The CDR3 reads CASSSSSGGSYNEQFF. As DNA, the CDR3 is TGTGCCAGCAGCTCCTCTAGCGGGGGCTCCTACAATGAGCAGTTCTTC.

This clonotype was seen at least ten times. The rearrangement joins TRBV28 to TRBJ2-7, with 9 positions matching TRBD2. The CDR3 is 14 residues long. Looked up from germline, CDR1 is MDHEN and CDR2 is SYDVKM. The V segment lost 6 bases and the J segment 0 bases; nucleotides outside the gene matches: 3. The CDR3: CASRRSGSSYEQYF. The DNA for the CDR3 is TGTGCCAGCAGACGTAGCGGGAGCTCCTACGAGCAGTACTTC.

In regard to this clonotype: Possible read error: a much larger clone is one base away. This chain links TRBV7-9 with TRBJ1-1, with D possibly being TRBD1 (6 bases). Germline CDR1 and CDR2: SEHNR and FQNEAQ (reference sequence). With 2 bases removed from V and 7 bases from J, the gap between germline ends came to 17 bases. CDR3 size: 15 residues. The CDR3 coding sequence is TGTGCCAGCAGCTTACAGGGGAGGGGTAGCAATGAAGCTTTCTTT. This gives the protein CASSLQGRGSNEAFF.

At least ten counts were recorded for this clonotype. The CDR3 DNA reads TGTGCCAGCAGTCATGGTGTCGATGAGCAGTTCTTC. This encodes CASSHGVDEQFF. V is TRBV7-2 and J is TRBJ2-1, with D uncertain. CDR3 length: 12 amino acids. Germline-derived CDR1 and CDR2 are SGHTA and FQGNSA. Trimming shortened V by 6 bases and J by 8 bases, and 11 bases separated the two germline ends.

This clonotype was observed many times. The chain employs TRBV29-1 and TRBJ1-3; no definite D call. From germline, CDR1 is SQVTM and CDR2 ANQGSEA. There are 13 residues in the CDR3. The V gene lost 4 bases and the J gene lost 3 bases, with 10 bases spanning the gap. This chain's CDR3 is CSVGIGGGNTIYF. In nucleotides, the CDR3 is TGCAGCGTTGGTATCGGAGGTGGAAACACCATATATTTT.

This clonotype came up many times. The CDR3 spells CASSFRVGNSPLHF. The CDR3 bases are TGTGCCAGCAGCTTCAGGGTTGGAAATTCACCCCTCCACTTT. The chain recombines TRBV7-9 with TRBJ1-6, with TRBD1 as a possible D gene (5 bases). Germline CDR1 is SEHNR and CDR2 is FQNEAQ (reference sequence). With 3 bases removed from V and 7 bases from J, the gap between germline ends came to 10 bases. The CDR3 totals 14 residues.

This clonotype was found many times. The chain carries TRBV20-1 and TRBJ2-4, with 7 bases aligning to TRBD2. Germline V lookup: CDR1 DFQATT, CDR2 SNEGSKA (reference sequence). The trim removed 7 bases at V and 6 bases at J, leaving 9 bases unmatched. The CDR3 loop spans 13 amino acids. The CDR3 spells CSGNWGGVNIQYF. The CDR3 DNA reads as TGCAGTGGGAACTGGGGAGGGGTAAACATTCAGTACTTC.

There are many counts of this clonotype. The rearrangement links TRBV7-2 to TRBJ2-3, with D possibly being TRBD1 (8 bases). The CDR3 has 18 amino acids. CDR1 is SGHTA, CDR2 FQGNSA, per germline. V was pared by 3 bases and J by 2 bases, with 21 bases between. The CDR3 nucleotides read TGTGCCAGCAGCTTTCAGGGGGCAGGGGGGGGGGCCACAGATACGCAGTATTTT. It yields the protein CASSFQGAGGGATDTQYF.

This clonotype has ten or more counts. The V gene is TRBV20-1, the J gene TRBJ1-6; D unclear. This CDR3 spans 16 amino acids. Trimming stripped 0 bases from V and 6 bases from J, with 15 bases between. Germline CDR1 DFQATT, CDR2 SNEGSKA (reference sequence). CDR3 nucleotide sequence: TGCAGTGCTAGAGATACCGGGCCCGGGGTTAATTCACCCCTCCACTTT. Translation: CSARDTGPGVNSPLHF.

This clonotype was detected many times. V gene TRBV28 combines with J gene TRBJ2-5; 8 bases fit TRBD2. The CDR3 is 13 amino acids. V shed 9 bases, J shed 2 bases, and the junction held 5 bases outside the gene matches. Germline CDR1 and CDR2: MDHEN and SYDVKM. The CDR3 loop is CASLRLAQETQYF. DNA for the CDR3: TGTGCCAGTCTTAGACTAGCGCAAGAGACCCAGTACTTC.

This clonotype was found many times. This sequence joins TRBV10-3 and TRBJ2-1; D unclear. CDR1 is ENHRY and CDR2 is SYGVKD in the germline V gene. Deletions cut 7 bases from V and 6 bases from J, with 13 bases between. CDR3 length equals 13 residues. The DNA of the CDR3 is TGTGCCATCAAAAACAGCCAACCCAATGAGCAGTTCTTC. Amino acids: CAIKNSQPNEQFF.

This clonotype was counted ten times or more. The rearrangement joins TRBV2 to TRBJ2-4, with D possibly matching TRBD2 (7 bases). The V end was cut by 7 bases, the J end by 15 bases, with 25 bases between. This CDR3 is 14 amino acids long. Germline V gene sequence: CDR1 SNHLY, CDR2 FYNNEI. The CDR3 sequence is CASNEGRGPGRGYF. The CDR3 coding sequence is TGTGCCAGCAACGAAGGGCGGGGGCCCGGTAGGGGGTACTTC. The full variable domain, in which reference TRBV2 and TRBJ2-4 provide the parts outside the CDR3, is EPEVTQTPSHQVTQMGQEVILRCVPISNHLYFYWYRQILGQKVEFLVSFYNNEISEKSEIFDDQFSVERPDGSNFTLKIRSTKLEDSAMYFCASNEGRGPGRGYFGAGTRLSVL.